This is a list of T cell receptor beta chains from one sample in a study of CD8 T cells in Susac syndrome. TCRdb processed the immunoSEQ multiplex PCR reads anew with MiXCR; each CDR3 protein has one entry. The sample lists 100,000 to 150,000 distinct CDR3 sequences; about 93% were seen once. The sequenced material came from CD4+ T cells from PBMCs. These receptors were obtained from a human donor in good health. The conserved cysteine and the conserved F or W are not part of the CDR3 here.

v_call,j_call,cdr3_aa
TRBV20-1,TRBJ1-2,SASSGNNYGYT
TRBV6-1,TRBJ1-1,ASFPQPVEGTEAF
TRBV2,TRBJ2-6,ASSLPGSGANVLT
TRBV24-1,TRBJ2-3,ATSSSGGLTDTQY
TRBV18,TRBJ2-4,ASSPGQAGRAKNIQY
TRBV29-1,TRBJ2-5,SVTSGQETQY
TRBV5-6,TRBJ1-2,ASSFTGGRGYGYT
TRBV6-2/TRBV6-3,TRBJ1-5,ASSYRGVSAQPQH
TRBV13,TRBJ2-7,ASSSDRADEQY
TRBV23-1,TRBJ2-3,ASSAASTDTQY
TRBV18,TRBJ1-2,ASSPRGFTLGYGYT
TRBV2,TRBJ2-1,ASSGQGVYEQF
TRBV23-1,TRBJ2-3,ASSCPCGRVTDTQY
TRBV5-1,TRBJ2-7,ASSLPGRAAYEQY
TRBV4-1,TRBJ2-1,ASSQVSGSSYNEQF
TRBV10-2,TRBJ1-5,ACAPGQQGRQPQH
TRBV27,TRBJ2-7,ASSSRTSGSYEQY
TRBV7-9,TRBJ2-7,ASSFISSGTKEQY
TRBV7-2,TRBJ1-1,ASSLGANTEAF
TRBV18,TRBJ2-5,ASSPPGLRGQETQY
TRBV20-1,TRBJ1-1,SAWDRGWTEAF
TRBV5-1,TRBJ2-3,ASSSQTSGSADTQY
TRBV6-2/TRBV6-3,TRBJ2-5,ASSYSGVDLETQY
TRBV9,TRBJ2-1,ASSVDPMSSYNEQF
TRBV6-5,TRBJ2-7,ASSYAGTSAYEQY
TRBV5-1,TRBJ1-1,ASSWAGGGTGEAF
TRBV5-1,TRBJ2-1,ASSYRLGGTDEQF
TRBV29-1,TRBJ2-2,SGGNTGELF
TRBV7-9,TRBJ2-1,ASSSGTSGKSYNEQF
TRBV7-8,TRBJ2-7,ASSLIPGLDGEQY
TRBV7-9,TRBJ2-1,ATLLPWGGDSYNEQF
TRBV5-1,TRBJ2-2,ASSSQDTGELF
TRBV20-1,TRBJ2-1,SARTGLNEQF
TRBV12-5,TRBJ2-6,ASGPDSSGANVLT
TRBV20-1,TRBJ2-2,SARQGTTGELF
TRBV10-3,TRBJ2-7,AISSTAMQY
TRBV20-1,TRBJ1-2,SARDPGTVYGYT
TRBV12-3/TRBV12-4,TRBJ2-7,ASSKGRGGHYEQY
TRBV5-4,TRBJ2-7,ASSPGQGGGEQY
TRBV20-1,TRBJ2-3,SANKLAGYTDTQY
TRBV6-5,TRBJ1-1,ASSYLNRGNTEAF
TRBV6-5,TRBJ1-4,ASRDSVTNEKLF
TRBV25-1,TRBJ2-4,ASSEHQGSNIQY
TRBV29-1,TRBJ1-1,SVAPGWGMNTEAF
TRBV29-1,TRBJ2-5,SVEWGGETQY
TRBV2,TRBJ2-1,ASSEFPQGGDGQF
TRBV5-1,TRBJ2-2,ASSPHGRGNTGELF
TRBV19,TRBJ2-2,ATTWGGRTGELF
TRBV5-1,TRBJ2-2,ASSFSRGQPTGELF
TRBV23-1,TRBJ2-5,ASSQKGTGKETQY
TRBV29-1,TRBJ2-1,SVVVGTGLINEQF
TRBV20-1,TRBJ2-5,SATGTGKETQY
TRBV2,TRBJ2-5,ASSPLDYQETQY
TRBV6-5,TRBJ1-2,ASRARTEPYGYT
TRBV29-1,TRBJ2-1,SAGRAGLTYNEQF